The sequence of this T cell receptor beta chain was determined in a study of spatial heterogeneity in lung cancer. In the study overall: Combinations of a unique TCR and a UMI were tallied in raw reads, and on average each appeared more than ten times.

Germline V gene lookup returns CDR1 SGHRS and CDR2 YFSETQ. The V end was cut by 2 bases, the J end by 2 bases, with 7 bases between. There are 13 residues in the CDR3. TCRdb called the 5' RACE reads again in MiXCR, with one record for every CDR3 protein. The table includes 30,000 to 45,000 distinct CDR3 sequences, 3% to 3.5% detected once. This clonotype was recorded many times. Time point given: sample taken at primary tumor resection. This rearrangement joins TRBV5-1 to TRBJ1-1, with D possibly matching TRBD1 (5 bases). The TCR sequence derives from a male donor with early-stage non-small cell lung cancer. The source material was normal lung tissue next to the tumor, sampled at surgery. The CDR3 DNA is TGCGCCAGCAGCTTTGGGGGAAACACTGAAGCTTTCTTT. Its translation: CASSFGGNTEAFF.